This is a list of T cell receptor beta chains from one sample in a study of Ad26.COV2.S vaccination and SARS-CoV-2 variants. Measured with immunoSEQ multiplex PCR; TCRdb has only the in-frame clones, and not every one. This repertoire shows around 450,000 clones, roughly 90% found once; its top ten account for roughly 4%. The specimen comprised peripheral blood, sampled in a trial of Ad26.COV2.S vaccine versus placebo. Source of these receptors: a person between 18 and 65 years old who received the Ad26.COV2.S COVID-19 vaccine or a placebo. Each CDR3 is given with its conserved first and last residue. Each record gives: D gene, J gene, V gene, clone size, CDR3 protein, CDR3 DNA. The D gene is left open where the match is weak. Clone size is not always given. Where it is, it says once, few, many or a class for expanded clones.

- | TRBJ2-7 | TRBV6-1 | - | CASSENKPYEQYF | TGTGCCAGCAGTGAAAACAAGCCCTACGAGCAGTACTTC
- | TRBJ2-7 | TRBV28 | - | CASSTESLREQYF | TGTGCCAGCAGTACAGAATCCCTACGGGAGCAGTACTTC
TRBD1 | TRBJ1-5 | TRBV6-5 | - | CASSRQGNQPQHF | TGTGCCAGCAGCAGACAGGGGAATCAGCCCCAGCATTTT
- | TRBJ1-1 | TRBV5-4 | once | CASSLHEWGFRNTEAFF | TGTGCCAGCAGCTTGCACGAGTGGGGGTTTAGGAACACTGAAGCTTTCTTT
- | TRBJ2-1 | TRBV27 | - | CASSSGVNEQFF | TGTGCCAGCAGTTCCGGGGTCAATGAGCAGTTCTTC
TRBD2 | TRBJ2-2 | TRBV5-1 | few | CASSPLAGGANTGELFF | TGCGCCAGCAGCCCCCTAGCGGGGGGCGCTAACACCGGGGAGCTGTTTTTT
- | TRBJ1-6 | TRBV5-5 | - | CASSSGLSVWPLHF | TGTGCCAGCAGCTCGGGCCTCTCGGTTTGGCCCCTCCACTTT
- | TRBJ2-7 | TRBV7-2 | - | CASTPAPGSFYEQYF | TGTGCCAGCACACCCGCCCCGGGCAGCTTCTACGAGCAGTACTTC
TRBD1 | TRBJ2-1 | TRBV23-1 | once | CASSPGTAPSSYNEQFF | TGCGCCAGCAGTCCCGGGACAGCACCCAGCTCCTACAATGAGCAGTTCTTC
- | TRBJ2-7 | TRBV21-1 | - | CASSKRGRTSSYEQYF | TGTGCCAGCAGCAAAAGGGGCAGGACGAGCTCCTACGAGCAGTACTTC
- | TRBJ1-2 | TRBV7-2 | - | CASSLWGTRTSYGYTF | TGTGCCAGCAGCTTATGGGGTACGCGTACTTCGTATGGCTACACCTTC
- | TRBJ1-2 | TRBV18 | - | CASSPEGGRNTFWGYTF | TGTGCCAGCTCGCCGGAAGGAGGCCGCAACACATTCTGGGGCTACACCTTC
TRBD1 | TRBJ1-2 | TRBV24-1 | once | CATSTPRTGGDGYTF | TGTGCCACCAGTACACCTAGGACAGGGGGCGACGGCTACACCTTC
- | TRBJ1-1 | TRBV30 | - | CAWRVWQGRVRTEAFF | TGTGCCTGGAGAGTTTGGCAGGGGAGAGTGAGAACTGAAGCTTTCTTT
- | TRBJ1-2 | TRBV6-4 | - | CASSPEQAATGYTF | TGTGCCAGCAGTCCGGAGCAGGCCGCCACTGGCTACACCTTC
TRBD2 | TRBJ2-7 | TRBV2 | - | CASSAGLAIWYEQYF | TGTGCCAGCAGCGCCGGACTAGCGATTTGGTACGAGCAGTACTTC
- | TRBJ2-3 | TRBV21-1 | - | CASSGGDRDSDTQYF | TGTGCCAGCAGCGGGGGGGACAGGGATTCAGATACGCAGTATTTT
- | TRBJ2-2 | TRBV7-9 | - | CASSLVDWGNTGELFF | TGTGCCAGCAGCTTAGTAGATTGGGGGAACACCGGGGAGCTGTTTTTT
TRBD2 | TRBJ2-5 | TRBV28 | - | CASSPPTSGANQETQYF | TGTGCCAGCAGTCCCCCAACCAGCGGGGCGAACCAAGAGACCCAGTACTTC
- | TRBJ1-1 | TRBV5-1 | - | CASHPSGRGGSTEAFF | TGCGCCAGCCACCCGTCGGGCAGGGGAGGTTCCACTGAAGCTTTCTTT